This T cell receptor beta chain was identified during a study of shared clonotypes between healthy human individuals. Study-wide findings and caveats: It was only blood that was sampled, and tissue repertoires likely differ.

CDR1 and CDR2 (germline): SGHRS, YFSETQ. The CDR3 has 15 residues. Trimming at V came to 3 bases and at J to 5 bases, leaving 5 bases not matched to a gene. For this clone: Its antigen is not identified.

Across several immunoSEQ plates, the genomic DNA of each subset was split evenly. Sequencing was performed with immunoSEQ multiplex PCR; in TCRdb, only in-frame clones are kept and a portion is missing. Here the sample spans about 2.3 million clones, just over 90% being singletons. The chain has TRBV5-1 and TRBJ2-3; TRBD2 agrees at 11 bases. Sequencing was done on a sample of naive CD4+ T cells from PBMCs. Subset of the sample: CD45RA+ positively selected. This clonotype was sampled from a man aged 18-30 years in good health. Some clones in this sample may be carry-over from other donors' samples. CDR3 sequence reads: CASSSLTSGEDTQYF. DNA for the CDR3: TGCGCCAGCAGCTCCTTGACTAGCGGGGAAGATACGCAGTATTTT. The variable domain in full, completed from reference TRBV5-1 and TRBJ2-3, reads KAGVTQTPRYLIKTRGQQVTLSCSPISGHRSVSWYQQTPGQGLQFLFEYFSETQRNKGNFPGRFSGRQFSNSRSEMNVSTLELGDSALYLCASSSLTSGEDTQYFGPGTRLTVL.